This T cell receptor beta chain was identified during a study of blood T cell repertoires in COVID-19. Study context: PBMCs, B-cell-depleted T cells, or T cells provided the cDNA or gDNA that made up the material.

Clones were sequenced by immunoSEQ multiplex PCR, and TCRdb holds only the in-frame ones, with some missing. The sample contains roughly 87,000 clones, 60% to 80% of which appear only once. CDR3 length: 15 residues. V gave up 2 bases and J gave up 8 bases, with 15 bases separating them. Germline V gives CDR1 MGHRA, CDR2 YSYEKL. The TCR originated in a woman aged 50 to 60 with acute or convalescent COVID-19. The genes are TRBV4-1 and TRBJ2-2; possible D gene TRBD2, 5 bases. The sequencing input was peripheral blood. The CDR3 DNA sequence: TGCGCCAGCAGCCAACTCGGGGAGCCCAATGGGGAGCTGTTTTTT. Translated, it gives CASSQLGEPNGELFF.